Each of the 13 T cell receptor beta chains below was sequenced from the same sample in a study of control samples from healthy donors and cancer patients. Clones were read by immunoSEQ multiplex PCR, and TCRdb kept only the in-frame ones, dropping some. Of about 140,000 clones in the sample, 91% were seen once. Material for sequencing was blood. Receptors originate from a man between 18 and 29 years old in good health.

V usage is TRBV5-8 and J usage is TRBJ2-1; no clear D gene. CDR1 SGHTS and CDR2 YDEGEE come from the germline V gene. The V and J ends lost 3 bases and 4 bases respectively, with 2 bases between them. The CDR3 sequence is 11 residues long. The CDR3 nucleotides are TGTGCCAGCAGCTCATACAATGAGCAGTTCTTC. It specifies CASSSYNEQFF. The complete variable domain, with remaining parts taken from reference TRBV5-8 and TRBJ2-1, reads EAGVTQSPTHLIKTRGQQATLRCSPISGHTSVYWYQQALGLGLQFLLWYDEGEERNRGNFPPRFSGRQFPNYSSELNVNALELEDSALYLCASSSYNEQFFGPGTRLTVL.

The chain has TRBV20-1 and TRBJ2-7; D remains unclear. CDR3 length: 11 residues. Trimming left V 0 bases short and J 2 bases short, with 2 bases between. Germline CDR1 and CDR2: DFQATT and SNEGSKA (reference sequence). CDR3 coding DNA: TGCAGTGCTAGAGAGACCTACGAGCAGTACTTC. It specifies CSARETYEQYF.

The chain carries TRBV3-1 (or the pseudogene TRBV3-2) and TRBJ1-1; maybe TRBD1 (5 bases). V was clipped by 4 bases and J by 0 bases, with 9 bases between them. The CDR3 sequence is 14 residues long. Germline CDR1 and CDR2: LGHDT and YNNKEL (reference sequence). Here the CDR3 reads CASSPTGLNTEAFF. For the CDR3, the DNA is TGTGCCAGCAGCCCCACAGGCCTGAACACTGAAGCTTTCTTT.

The chain combines TRBV2 with TRBJ1-2; D may be TRBD1 (6 bases). Germline assignment: CDR1 SNHLY and CDR2 FYNNEI. Trimming left V 1 base short and J 8 bases short, with 17 bases between. The CDR3 length is 15 residues. For the CDR3, the DNA is TGTGCCAGCAGTGAAGTTAGGGGCGGGGGGCGCGGCTACACCTTC. Protein sequence: CASSEVRGGGRGYTF.

The V call is TRBV5-1, the J call TRBJ1-1; D call uncertain. CDR1 is SGHRS and CDR2 is YFSETQ in the germline V gene. This CDR3 is built from 14 residues. Trimming shortened V by 2 bases and J by 7 bases, and 15 bases separated the two germline ends. The CDR3 loop reads CASSFDGGFGEAFF. DNA of the CDR3: TGCGCCAGCAGCTTTGATGGAGGGTTCGGTGAAGCTTTCTTT.

The chain joins TRBV19 to TRBJ1-3; the D gene is possibly TRBD1 (5 bases). V was trimmed by 4 bases and J by 0 bases, leaving 13 bases between them. The CDR3 runs to 16 residues. From germline, CDR1 is LNHDA and CDR2 SQIVND (reference sequence). This CDR3 reads CASSTPGTYSGNTIYF. As DNA, the CDR3 is TGTGCCAGTAGTACCCCCGGGACCTACTCTGGAAACACCATATATTTT.

This chain links TRBV3-1 (or the pseudogene TRBV3-2) with TRBJ1-5; D is unresolved. The length of the CDR3 is 13 residues. Looked up from germline, CDR1 is LGHDT and CDR2 is YNNKEL (reference sequence). Trimming removed 1 base from V and 6 bases from J, with 7 bases in between. CDR3: CASSQGTGQPQHF. CDR3 sequence (DNA): TGTGCCAGCAGCCAAGGTACGGGTCAGCCCCAGCATTTT.

The chain combines TRBV19 with TRBJ2-7; 9 positions agree with TRBD1. Per the germline V gene, CDR1 is LNHDA and CDR2 is SQIVND (reference sequence). The length of the CDR3 is 14 residues. With V trimmed by 4 bases and J by 2 bases, 3 bases remained unmatched. The CDR3 bases are TGTGCCAGTAGTACAGGACAGGGGCCCTACGAGCAGTACTTC. Translating it yields CASSTGQGPYEQYF.

The CDR3, as DNA: TGTGCCAGCAGTCTTTGGGCCGGGGAGCTGTTTTTT. Amino acid sequence: CASSLWAGELFF. V and J are TRBV28 and TRBJ2-2; D unresolved. V was trimmed by 5 bases and J by 6 bases, leaving 7 bases between them. The germline CDR1 and CDR2 sequences are MDHEN and SYDVKM. CDR3 size: 12 residues.

As for this clone: Its ends do not fully match the called genes, so a read error is possible. The CDR3 sequence is CASCDRGANYGYTF. The CDR3 DNA reads as TGTGCCAGCTGTGACAGGGGCGCTAACTATGGCTACACCTTC. This chain links TRBV2 with TRBJ1-2; 8 positions agree with TRBD1. The V gene's germline CDR1 is SNHLY and CDR2 FYNNEI. This CDR3 comprises 14 residues.

J is TRBJ1-2 and V is TRBV7-9; 8 bases align to TRBD1. Trimming took 2 bases from V and 4 from J; bases not matched to a gene: 3. CDR1 and CDR2 from the germline V gene are SEHNR and FQNEAQ (reference sequence). The length of the CDR3 is 14 residues. The CDR3 DNA follows: TGTGCCAGCAGCTTACAGGGGGCCTCCTATGGCTACACCTTC. It is translated as CASSLQGASYGYTF.

The chain uses TRBV20-1 and TRBJ1-2; D perhaps matches TRBD1 (5 bases). Per germline, CDR1 DFQATT and CDR2 SNEGSKA (reference sequence). The V end lost 5 bases, the J end lost 8 bases, and 12 bases lay between the germline ends. The CDR3 extends over 11 amino acids. In DNA form, the CDR3 reads TGCAGTGCTCAGTGGGGCAGCGGCTACACCTTC. This translates into CSAQWGSGYTF.

The chain recombines TRBV5-1 with TRBJ2-1; TRBD1 or TRBD2 may be the D gene (5 bases each). Germline V gene sequence: CDR1 SGHRS, CDR2 YFSETQ. Trimming cost V 2 bases and J 6 bases, with 9 bases left between them. The CDR3 is 13 amino acids. The CDR3 here is CASSFRGANEQFF. CDR3 sequence (DNA): TGCGCCAGCAGCTTTAGAGGGGCCAATGAGCAGTTCTTC. Full variable domain (rest looked up from reference TRBV5-1 and TRBJ2-1): KAGVTQTPRYLIKTRGQQVTLSCSPISGHRSVSWYQQTPGQGLQFLFEYFSETQRNKGNFPGRFSGRQFSNSRSEMNVSTLELGDSALYLCASSFRGANEQFFGPGTRLTVL.